This is a list of T cell receptor beta chains from one sample in a study of blood T cell repertoires in COVID-19. Assay used: immunoSEQ multiplex PCR; TCRdb lists only in-frame clones, some missing. The sample carries 150,000 to 200,000 clones, about four fifths recorded once. Sequenced: PBMCs or T cells enriched from blood (not recorded which). The origin of the receptors is a man aged 40-49 years who had recovered from COVID-19. The CDR3 runs from the conserved cysteine through the conserved F or W. Each record gives: J gene, CDR3 length, clone size, V gene, D gene, CDR3 protein, CDR3 DNA. The D gene is left open where the match is weak. Where a row states a size, it is once, few, many or the class of an expanded clone; other rows omit it.

TRBJ2-6 16 . TRBV5-1 TRBD1 CASSMTGSSGANVLTF TGCGCCAGCAGCATGACAGGGAGCTCTGGGGCCAACGTCCTGACTTTC
TRBJ1-1 13 few TRBV12-3/TRBV12-4 . CASRETGSAEAFF TGTGCCAGCAGGGAAACAGGGAGCGCTGAAGCTTTCTTT
TRBJ2-7 14 . TRBV6-5 TRBD2 CASRSGGTLYEQYF TGTGCCAGCAGGAGCGGGGGGACCCTTTACGAGCAGTACTTC
TRBJ2-1 15 . TRBV5-5 . CASSSQGNAYNEQFF TGTGCCAGCAGCTCTCAGGGTAACGCCTACAATGAGCAGTTCTTC
TRBJ2-3 13 . TRBV11-3 . CASSLSVTDTQYF TGTGCCAGCAGCTTATCCGTCACAGATACGCAGTATTTT
TRBJ1-6 16 . TRBV4-2 . CASSQVSGAGNSPLHF TGTGCCAGCAGCCAAGTCTCGGGAGCAGGGAATTCACCCCTCCACTTT
TRBJ1-5 13 few TRBV19 . CASSIGVNQPQHF TGTGCCAGTAGTATCGGGGTAAATCAGCCCCAGCATTTT
TRBJ1-1 13 . TRBV27 TRBD1 CASSLQGAAEAFF TGTGCCAGCAGTCTCCAGGGGGCTGCTGAAGCTTTCTTT
TRBJ1-5 16 . TRBV4-2 . CASSQVRGGGNQPQHF TGTGCCAGCAGCCAAGTTAGGGGAGGAGGCAATCAGCCCCAGCATTTT
TRBJ1-1 12 . TRBV6-5 . CATLGTSAEAFF TGTGCCACCCTAGGGACATCGGCTGAAGCTTTCTTT
TRBJ2-3 15 . TRBV6-5 . CASSLAGESTDTQYF TGTGCCAGCAGTTTGGCAGGGGAAAGCACAGATACGCAGTATTTT
TRBJ2-7 15 . TRBV27 TRBD1 CASSLDRTGHYEQYF TGTGCCAGCAGTTTAGACCGGACAGGGCACTACGAGCAGTACTTC
TRBJ2-1 16 . TRBV5-4 . CASSLVPIPAYNEQFF TGTGCCAGCAGCTTGGTACCTATTCCGGCCTACAATGAGCAGTTCTTC
TRBJ1-1 13 . TRBV5-4 . CASSLQSHNEAFF TGTGCCAGCAGCTTGCAATCTCACAATGAAGCTTTCTTT
TRBJ1-1 17 . TRBV5-1 TRBD1 CASSLGAQGAGGTEAFF TGCGCCAGCAGCTTGGGGGCGCAGGGGGCGGGTGGCACTGAAGCTTTCTTT
TRBJ2-2 17 . TRBV7-2 . CASSKSLASANTGELFF TGTGCCAGCAGCAAATCCCTAGCCTCGGCGAACACCGGGGAGCTGTTTTTT
TRBJ1-2 16 . TRBV9 TRBD1 CASSVAPRTGRHGYTF TGTGCCAGCAGCGTAGCCCCTAGGACAGGTCGGCATGGCTACACCTTC
TRBJ2-1 15 . TRBV7-3 TRBD2 CASSEAGARDNEQFF TGTGCCAGCAGCGAAGCGGGAGCCCGAGACAATGAGCAGTTCTTC
TRBJ2-7 15 . TRBV7-9 . CASSQLTGNMYEQYF TGTGCCAGCAGCCAATTGACGGGGAATATGTACGAGCAGTACTTC
TRBJ2-1 18 . TRBV7-2 TRBD2 CASSLRTSGGPYYNEQFF TGTGCCAGCAGCTTACGGACTAGCGGGGGCCCGTACTACAATGAGCAGTTCTTC
TRBJ2-5 15 . TRBV6-5 . CASRRAGTLQETQYF TGTGCCAGCAGACGTGCCGGGACACTCCAAGAGACCCAGTACTTC
TRBJ1-1 14 . TRBV5-6 . CASSLGGGWTEAFF TGTGCCAGCAGCTTGGGGGGAGGATGGACTGAAGCTTTCTTT
TRBJ2-3 15 . TRBV2 . CASSYLGGRTDTQYF TGTGCCAGCAGCTATCTTGGCGGGCGCACAGATACGCAGTATTTT
TRBJ1-2 15 . TRBV4-3 . CASSQDQWGTDGYTF TGCGCCAGCAGCCAAGATCAGTGGGGGACTGATGGCTACACCTTC
TRBJ1-2 13 . TRBV6-5 TRBD1 CASGTGGGYGYTF TGTGCCAGCGGGACAGGGGGAGGCTATGGCTACACCTTC
TRBJ1-5 15 . TRBV19 TRBD1 CASRDVRQGFQPQHF TGTGCCAGTAGGGATGTTAGACAGGGTTTCCAGCCCCAGCATTTT
TRBJ1-2 17 few TRBV19 TRBD1 CASSNIGTGRRYDGYTF TGTGCCAGTAGTAACATAGGGACAGGGAGGCGCTATGATGGCTACACCTTC
TRBJ2-2 15 . TRBV7-3 TRBD1 CASSSRQGLTGELFF TGTGCCAGCAGCTCTCGACAGGGCCTCACCGGGGAGCTGTTTTTT
TRBJ1-2 16 . TRBV27 . CASFGGLRGGNYGYTF TGTGCCAGCTTCGGCGGGTTAAGAGGAGGGAACTATGGCTACACCTTC
TRBJ2-2 14 . TRBV4-2 . CASSQESGTGELFF TGTGCCAGCAGCCAAGAGTCGGGAACCGGGGAGCTGTTTTTT
TRBJ1-1 13 . TRBV7-2 TRBD1 CASSRQGDTEAFF TGTGCCAGCAGTCGACAGGGGGACACTGAAGCTTTCTTT
TRBJ2-1 14 . TRBV19 . CASMVAITYSEQFF TGTGCCAGTATGGTCGCAATTACCTACAGTGAGCAGTTCTTC
TRBJ2-5 18 . TRBV7-9 TRBD1 CASSLYYGTGTPKETQYF TGTGCCAGCAGCTTATACTACGGGACAGGGACACCTAAAGAGACCCAGTACTTC
TRBJ1-1 13 . TRBV7-9 TRBD1 CASSWDRNTEAFF TGTGCCAGCAGCTGGGACAGAAACACTGAAGCTTTCTTT
TRBJ1-4 13 . TRBV2 . CASTTVYNEKLFF TGTGCCAGTACGACAGTTTATAATGAAAAACTGTTTTTT
TRBJ2-1 15 . TRBV6-2/TRBV6-3 . CASSYTGLGWDEQFF TGTGCCAGCAGTTACACGGGATTGGGCTGGGATGAGCAGTTCTTC
TRBJ1-1 16 . TRBV15 . CATSRAGTNENTEAFF TGTGCCACCAGCAGAGCCGGGACAAACGAGAACACTGAAGCTTTCTTT
TRBJ2-3 12 . TRBV5-1 TRBD2 CASGEGFDTQYF TGCGCCAGCGGGGAGGGTTTCGATACGCAGTATTTT
TRBJ2-5 14 few TRBV9 TRBD1 CASSPMTGEETQYF TGTGCCAGCAGCCCAATGACAGGGGAAGAGACCCAGTACTTC
TRBJ2-3 14 . TRBV7-2 TRBD2 CASSRRLAADTQYF TGTGCCAGCAGCCGCCGCCTAGCGGCAGATACGCAGTATTTT
TRBJ2-7 15 . TRBV7-2 . CASSLPRAISYEQYF TGTGCCAGCAGCTTACCCAGGGCCATCTCCTACGAGCAGTACTTC
TRBJ1-5 15 . TRBV3-1/TRBV3-2 TRBD1 CASSQGTGSNQPQHF TGTGCCAGCAGCCAAGGGACAGGTTCCAATCAGCCCCAGCATTTT
TRBJ1-1 13 . TRBV2 . CASSVWQGTEAFF TGTGCCAGCAGTGTGTGGCAGGGAACTGAAGCTTTCTTT
TRBJ1-2 15 . TRBV19 . CASSSRTATNYGYTF TGTGCCAGTAGTTCACGGACAGCGACTAACTATGGCTACACCTTC
TRBJ2-7 13 . TRBV3-1/TRBV3-2 TRBD2 CASGEGLAYEQYF TGTGCCAGCGGGGAGGGACTAGCCTACGAGCAGTACTTC
TRBJ2-1 13 . TRBV7-2 . CASSTGQLNEQFF TGTGCCAGCAGCACTGGACAGCTCAATGAGCAGTTCTTC
TRBJ2-3 18 . TRBV5-1 TRBD1 CASSLVPTGSLLGDTQYF TGCGCCAGCAGCCTGGTCCCGACAGGGTCACTGCTAGGAGATACGCAGTATTTT
TRBJ1-1 14 . TRBV3-1/TRBV3-2 . CASSQVGVNTEAFF TGTGCCAGCAGCCAAGTCGGGGTGAACACTGAAGCTTTCTTT
TRBJ1-3 14 few TRBV7-9 . CASSYTGQGNTIYF TGTGCCAGCAGCTATACAGGGCAAGGAAACACCATATATTTT
TRBJ2-6 13 . TRBV30 . CARRGSGANVLTF TGTGCCCGGCGCGGCTCCGGGGCCAACGTCCTGACTTTC
TRBJ2-1 18 few TRBV6-2/TRBV6-3 TRBD2 CASSSQPGLAGVFNEQFF TGTGCCAGCAGTTCCCAACCGGGACTAGCGGGGGTTTTCAATGAGCAGTTCTTC